This T cell receptor (beta chain) is drawn from a study of T cells in Graves' hyperthyroidism and ophthalmopathy. For the study at large: Peripheral blood samples were taken at initial diagnosis, prior to any treatment. Whole-study results and caveats: Blood also carried most thyroid clonotypes expanded above 0.001. Prediction of ophthalmopathy progression came a median around 6 months pre-onset.

RNA transcripts gave rise to amplified TCR beta CDR3 regions. Carried out on the TCR CDR3, a first-round RT-PCR used the HTBI primer set. TCRdb passed the multiplex PCR reads through MiXCR, listing each CDR3 protein once. The repertoire holds a few hundred thousand distinct CDR3 sequences, with around 20% as singletons. With duration under 3 months, ophthalmopathy was active: Clinical Activity Score at least 3, NOSPECS at least 4. CDR3 length equals 14 residues. CDR1 SGHTA and CDR2 FQGTGA come from the germline V gene. The V end was cut by 4 bases, the J end by 1 base, with 7 bases between. This clonotype showed up just a few times. Antigen specificity is unknown.

The rearrangement uses TRBV7-3 and TRBJ2-2; D might be TRBD1 (5 bases). The receptor was derived from a man younger than 35 with Graves' ophthalmopathy. Sequencing was carried out using blood. CDR3 region: CASSSTGNTGELFF. CDR3 DNA sequence: TGTGCCAGCAGCTCCACAGGGAACACCGGGGAGCTGTTTTTT.